The entry below gives a single T cell receptor (beta chain) sequence along with its context. This specimen comes from a study of blood T cells in healthy people across ages. Donors ranged from 6 to 90 years old and were healthy Caucasians in Russia. PBMCs, at least 7 million per sample, were isolated. For the second PCR, which ran for about 6 to 11 cycles, a sample-barcoded 5' primer and a J-beta primer mix were used. TCRdb itself ran the 5' RACE reads through MiXCR, one entry per CDR3 protein. The sample records roughly 1.7 million distinct CDR3 sequences, about 31% being singletons. CDR1 and CDR2 (germline): MDHEN, SYDVKM. The CDR3 extends over 15 amino acids. With V trimmed by 6 bases and J by 4 bases, 8 bases remained unmatched.

Source material: blood. V gene TRBV28 combines with J gene TRBJ2-7; 11 bases map to TRBD1. This clonotype originated in a woman in her 30s in good health. The CDR3 is CASRFGQGAYYEQYF. The CDR3 nucleotides are TGTGCCAGCAGATTTGGACAGGGGGCTTATTACGAGCAGTACTTC.